This paragraph reports one TCR beta chain. This entry comes from a study of T-cell reconstitution after alpha-beta-depleted transplantation in children. V dropped 3 bases and J dropped 6 bases, with 12 bases sitting between them. From germline, CDR1 is DFQATT and CDR2 SNEGSKA (reference sequence). This CDR3 comprises 13 residues. Library preparation (for TCRbeta) was performed with unique molecular identifiers. Each CDR3 protein is one row after TCRdb ran MiXCR on the PCR reads. The table has 610,000 or so distinct CDR3 sequences, roughly 30% seen once. V is TRBV20-1 and J is TRBJ2-1; weak D call: TRBD1 (6 bases). This TCR came from a boy under three years old with Wiskott-Aldrich syndrome, due to receive a stem cell transplant. The specimen comprised PBMCs, sampled before TCRalphabeta/CD19-depleted stem cell transplant. The CDR3 DNA sequence: TGCAGTGCTAGGAAGGACAGCGCCAATGAGCAGTTCTTC. Protein: CSARKDSANEQFF.